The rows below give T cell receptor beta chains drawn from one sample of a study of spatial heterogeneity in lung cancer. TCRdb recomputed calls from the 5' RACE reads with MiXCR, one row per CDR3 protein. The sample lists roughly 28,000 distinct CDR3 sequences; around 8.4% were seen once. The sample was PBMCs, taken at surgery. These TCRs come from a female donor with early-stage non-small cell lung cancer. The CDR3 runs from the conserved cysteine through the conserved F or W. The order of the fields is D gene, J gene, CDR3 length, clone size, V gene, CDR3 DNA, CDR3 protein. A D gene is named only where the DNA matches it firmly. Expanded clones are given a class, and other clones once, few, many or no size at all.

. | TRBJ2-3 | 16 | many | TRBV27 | TGTGCCAGCAGTTTATCGATCACGGCTAGCACAGATACGCAGTATTTT | CASSLSITASTDTQYF
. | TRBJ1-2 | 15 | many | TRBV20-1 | TGCAGTGCTAGTGGGGCGGGGGCCGGAAACTATGGCTACACCTTC | CSASGAGAGNYGYTF
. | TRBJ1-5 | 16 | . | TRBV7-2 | TGTGCCAGCAGCTTAGGGGGCGGAGGTAGCAATCAGCCCCAGCATTTT | CASSLGGGGSNQPQHF
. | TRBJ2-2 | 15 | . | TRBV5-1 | TGCGCCAGCAGCTTGACGCCAGTCAGCACCGGGGAGCTGTTTTTT | CASSLTPVSTGELFF
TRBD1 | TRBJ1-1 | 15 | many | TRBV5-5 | TGTGCCAGCAGCTTGGTCTTGGCAGGGGGCACTGAAGCTTTCTTT | CASSLVLAGGTEAFF
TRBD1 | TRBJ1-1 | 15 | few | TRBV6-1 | TGTGCCAGCAGTGGTTTGGGACAGGCTGAAGCGGGAGCTTTCTTT | CASSGLGQAEAGAFF
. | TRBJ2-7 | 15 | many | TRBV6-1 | TGTGCCAGCAGTGATACCGTGGGGGGCCCTTACGAGCAGTACTTC | CASSDTVGGPYEQYF
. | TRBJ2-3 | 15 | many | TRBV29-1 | TGCAGCGTTGCAGTGGGCGCCCGGTCGTCAGATACGCAGTATTTT | CSVAVGARSSDTQYF
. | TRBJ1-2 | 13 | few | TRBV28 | TGTGCCAGCAGTTTCCCAGGGGACTATGGCTACACCTTC | CASSFPGDYGYTF
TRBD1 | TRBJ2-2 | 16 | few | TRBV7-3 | TGTGCCAGCAGCCTTGGGACAGGGGTAGCAACCGGGGAGCTGTTTTTT | CASSLGTGVATGELFF
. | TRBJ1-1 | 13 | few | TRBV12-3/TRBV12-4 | TGTGCCAGCAGTACAGCGATGAACACTGAAGCTTTCTTT | CASSTAMNTEAFF
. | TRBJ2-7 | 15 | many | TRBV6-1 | TGTGCCAGCAACGAATTCGGAGCCAGCTCCTACGAGCAGTACTTC | CASNEFGASSYEQYF
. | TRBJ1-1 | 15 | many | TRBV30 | TGTGCCTGGAGACCCTTCCCGGGAAGGGACACTGAAGCTTTCTTT | CAWRPFPGRDTEAFF
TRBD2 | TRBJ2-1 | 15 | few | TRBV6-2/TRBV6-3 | TGTGCCAGCAGGGGACTAGCGGGGGCCCGCAATGAGCAGTTCTTC | CASRGLAGARNEQFF
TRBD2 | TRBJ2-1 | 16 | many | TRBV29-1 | TGCAGCGTTGGGTCCCCGGGACTAGCGGGTCCTATGGCGCAGTTCTTC | CSVGSPGLAGPMAQFF
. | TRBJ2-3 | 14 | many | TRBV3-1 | TGTGCCAGCAGCCGTCAGGGTGGTACAGATACGCAGTATTTT | CASSRQGGTDTQYF
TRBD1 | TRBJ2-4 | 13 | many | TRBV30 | TGTGCCTGGAGTGTCCAGGGGGCAGGCATTCAGTACTTC | CAWSVQGAGIQYF
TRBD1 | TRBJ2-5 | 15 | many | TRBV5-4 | TGTGCCAGCAGTAACCAGGGACAGGGTCAAGAAACCCAGTACTTC | CASSNQGQGQETQYF
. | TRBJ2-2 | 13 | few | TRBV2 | TGTGCCAGCCAGTCTAGAACCACCGGGGAGCTGTTTTTT | CASQSRTTGELFF
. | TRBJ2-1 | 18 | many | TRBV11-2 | TGTGCCAGCAGCTTAGATGGGGCAGCCTCATTCTTCTACAATGAGCAGTTCTTC | CASSLDGAASFFYNEQFF
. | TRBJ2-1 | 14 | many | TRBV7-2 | TGTGCCAGCAGCTTACAGGGTTTCTACAATGAGCAGTTCTTC | CASSLQGFYNEQFF
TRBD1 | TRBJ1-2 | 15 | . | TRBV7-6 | TGTGCCAGCAGCCCGAGACAGGGGATTAGCTATGGCTACACCTTC | CASSPRQGISYGYTF
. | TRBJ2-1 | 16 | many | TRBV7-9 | TGTGCCAGCAGCCCGGCGGGCGCCATGACCTACAATGAGCAGTTCTTC | CASSPAGAMTYNEQFF
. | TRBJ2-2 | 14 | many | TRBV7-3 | TGTGCCAGCAGCCGACAGTCGAACACCGGGGAGCTGTTTTTT | CASSRQSNTGELFF
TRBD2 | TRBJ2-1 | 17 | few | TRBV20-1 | TGCAGTGCTAGAGTAGCGCCTGGAGCGGGAGGCCCCCATGAGCAGTTCTTC | CSARVAPGAGGPHEQFF
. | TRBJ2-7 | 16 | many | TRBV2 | TGTGCCAGCAGTGAAGGGGACCTCAGGGGAGCCTACGAGCAGTACTTC | CASSEGDLRGAYEQYF